The clone carrying this T cell receptor (beta chain) was recorded a few times. The V segment lost 6 bases and the J segment 8 bases; nucleotides outside the gene matches: 3. This CDR3 has 13 amino acids. Germline-derived CDR1 and CDR2 are SGHAT and FQNNGV. Synthetically made TCR analog templates were put into each PCR as spikes. Using immunoSEQ multiplex PCR, the repertoire was profiled, and TCRdb retains in-frame clones only, with some absent. Of about 50,000 clones in the sample, approximately 90% were seen once. Time point in this sample: peripheral blood 6 weeks after treatment start. This entry comes from a study of PD-L1 blockade in urothelial cancer.

The genes are TRBV11-2 and TRBJ1-4, with TRBD1 matching 10 bases. The source material was PBMCs, sampled around atezolizumab (anti-PD-L1) treatment. The TCR sequence derives from a man aged 60 to 75 with urothelial cancer. This CDR3 is CASRRTGGEKLFF. CDR3 nucleotide sequence: TGTGCCAGCAGGCGGACAGGGGGAGAAAAACTGTTTTTT.